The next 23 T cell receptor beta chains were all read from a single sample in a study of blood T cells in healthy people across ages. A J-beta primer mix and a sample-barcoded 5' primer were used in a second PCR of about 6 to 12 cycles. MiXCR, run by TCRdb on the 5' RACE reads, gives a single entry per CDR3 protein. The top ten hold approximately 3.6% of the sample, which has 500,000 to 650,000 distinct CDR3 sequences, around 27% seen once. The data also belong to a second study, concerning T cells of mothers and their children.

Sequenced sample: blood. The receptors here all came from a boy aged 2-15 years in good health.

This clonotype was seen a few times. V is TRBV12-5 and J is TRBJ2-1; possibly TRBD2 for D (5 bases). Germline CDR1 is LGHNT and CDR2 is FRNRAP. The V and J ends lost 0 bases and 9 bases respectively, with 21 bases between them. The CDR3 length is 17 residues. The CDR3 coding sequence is TGTGCTAGTGGTTTGGTACCCGTCACACGGGGTGAGGGTGAGCAGTTCTTC. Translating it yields CASGLVPVTRGEGEQFF.

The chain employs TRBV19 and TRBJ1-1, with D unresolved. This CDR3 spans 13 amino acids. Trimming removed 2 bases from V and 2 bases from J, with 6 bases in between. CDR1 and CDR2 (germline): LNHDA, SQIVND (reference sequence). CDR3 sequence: CASSISENTEAFF. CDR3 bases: TGTGCCAGTAGTATAAGTGAAAACACTGAAGCTTTCTTT.

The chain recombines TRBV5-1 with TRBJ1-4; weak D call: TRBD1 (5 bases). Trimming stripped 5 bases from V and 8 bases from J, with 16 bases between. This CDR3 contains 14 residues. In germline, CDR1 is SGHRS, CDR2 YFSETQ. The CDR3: CASSSQGLREKLFF. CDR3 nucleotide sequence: TGCGCCAGCAGTTCCCAGGGACTTCGGGAAAAACTGTTTTTT.

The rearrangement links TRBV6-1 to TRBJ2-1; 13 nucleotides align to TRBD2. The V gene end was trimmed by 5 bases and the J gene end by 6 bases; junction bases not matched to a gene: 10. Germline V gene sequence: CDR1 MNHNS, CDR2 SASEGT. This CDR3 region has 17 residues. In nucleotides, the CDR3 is TGTGCCAGCAGTCATACACTAGCGGGAGGGCCTTCCAATGAGCAGTTCTTC. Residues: CASSHTLAGGPSNEQFF.

The CDR3 region has the DNA TGTGCCAGCAGCTTGGTCGAGGAGTTCAAAAACATTCAGTACTTC. Translating gives CASSLVEEFKNIQYF. V usage is TRBV5-5 and J usage is TRBJ2-4; D uncertain. Germline assignment: CDR1 SGHKS and CDR2 YYEKEE (reference sequence). V lost 0 bases and J 3 bases, leaving 10 bases between the germline ends. This CDR3 is 15 amino acids long.

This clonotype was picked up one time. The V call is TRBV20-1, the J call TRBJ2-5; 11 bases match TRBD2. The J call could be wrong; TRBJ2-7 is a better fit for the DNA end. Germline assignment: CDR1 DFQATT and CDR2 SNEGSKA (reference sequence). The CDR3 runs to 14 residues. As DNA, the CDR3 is TGCAGTGCTACGACTAGCGGGATAATTAACGAGCAGTACTTC. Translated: CSATTSGIINEQYF.

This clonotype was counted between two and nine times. In DNA form, the CDR3 reads TGCAGCACACGGGGCGGGGAGACCCAGTACTTC. This sequence encodes CSTRGGETQYF. The chain employs TRBV29-1 and TRBJ2-5; D assignment may be TRBD1 or TRBD2 (5 bases each). Germline V gene sequence: CDR1 SQVTM, CDR2 ANQGSEA. Between the trimmed V and J ends, which lost 8 bases and 5 bases, there was a span of 12 bases. This CDR3 is 11 amino acids long.

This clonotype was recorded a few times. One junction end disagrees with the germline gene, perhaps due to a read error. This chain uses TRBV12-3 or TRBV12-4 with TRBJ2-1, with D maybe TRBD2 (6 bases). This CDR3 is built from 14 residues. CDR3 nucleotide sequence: TGCGCCAGCAGCACGGGACTCCCCTCCAATGAGCAGTTCTTC. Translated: CASSTGLPSNEQFF.

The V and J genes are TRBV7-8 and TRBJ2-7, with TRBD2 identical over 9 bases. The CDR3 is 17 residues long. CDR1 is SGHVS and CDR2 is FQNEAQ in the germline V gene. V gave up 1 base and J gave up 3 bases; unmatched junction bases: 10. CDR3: CASSLETSGTEGYEQYF. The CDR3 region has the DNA TGTGCCAGCAGCTTAGAGACTAGCGGTACTGAGGGCTACGAGCAGTACTTC.

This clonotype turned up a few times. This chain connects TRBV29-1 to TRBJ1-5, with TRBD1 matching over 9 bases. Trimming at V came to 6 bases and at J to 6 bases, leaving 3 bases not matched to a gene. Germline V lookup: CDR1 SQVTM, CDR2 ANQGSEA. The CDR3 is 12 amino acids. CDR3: CSVGQGFQPQHF. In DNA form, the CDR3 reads TGCAGCGTGGGACAGGGATTTCAGCCCCAGCATTTT. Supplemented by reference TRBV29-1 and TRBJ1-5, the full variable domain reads SAVISQKPSRDICQRGTSLTIQCQVDSQVTMMFWYRQQPGQSLTLIATANQGSEATYESGFVIDKFPISRPNLTFSTLTVSNMSPEDSSIYLCSVGQGFQPQHFGDGTRLSIL.

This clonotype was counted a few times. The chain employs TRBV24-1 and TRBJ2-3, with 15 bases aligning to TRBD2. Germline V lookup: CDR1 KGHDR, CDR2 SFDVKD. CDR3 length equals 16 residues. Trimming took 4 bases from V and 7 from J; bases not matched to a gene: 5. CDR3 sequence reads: CATSEPGTSGRNTQYF. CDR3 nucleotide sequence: TGTGCCACCAGTGAACCCGGGACTAGCGGGAGGAATACGCAGTATTTT.

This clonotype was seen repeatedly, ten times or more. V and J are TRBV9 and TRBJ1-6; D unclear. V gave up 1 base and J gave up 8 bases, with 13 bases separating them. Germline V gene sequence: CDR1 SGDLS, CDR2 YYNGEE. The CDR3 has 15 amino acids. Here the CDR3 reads CASSVKPGLDSPLHF. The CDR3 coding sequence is TGTGCCAGCAGCGTAAAACCCGGACTTGATTCACCCCTCCACTTT.

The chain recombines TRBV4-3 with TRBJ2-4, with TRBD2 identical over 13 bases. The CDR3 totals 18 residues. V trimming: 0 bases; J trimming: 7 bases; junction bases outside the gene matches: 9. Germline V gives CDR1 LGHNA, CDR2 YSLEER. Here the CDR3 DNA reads TGCGCCAGCAGCCAAGATGATGGACTAGCGGGAGAGGGGAACATTCAGTACTTC. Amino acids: CASSQDDGLAGEGNIQYF.

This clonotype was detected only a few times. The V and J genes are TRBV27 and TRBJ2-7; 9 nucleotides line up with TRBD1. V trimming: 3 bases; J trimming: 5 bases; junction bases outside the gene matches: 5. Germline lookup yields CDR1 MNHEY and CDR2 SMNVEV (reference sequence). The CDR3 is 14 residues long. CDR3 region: CASSLGTGSNEQYF. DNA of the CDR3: TGTGCCAGCAGTTTGGGGACAGGGTCTAACGAGCAGTACTTC.

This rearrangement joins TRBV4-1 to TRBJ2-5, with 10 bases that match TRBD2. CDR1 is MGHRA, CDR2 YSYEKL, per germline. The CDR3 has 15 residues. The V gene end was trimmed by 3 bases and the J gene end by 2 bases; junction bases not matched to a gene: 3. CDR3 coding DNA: TGCGCCAGCAGCCACCTTAGCGGGGGGCAAGAGACCCAGTACTTC. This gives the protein CASSHLSGGQETQYF.

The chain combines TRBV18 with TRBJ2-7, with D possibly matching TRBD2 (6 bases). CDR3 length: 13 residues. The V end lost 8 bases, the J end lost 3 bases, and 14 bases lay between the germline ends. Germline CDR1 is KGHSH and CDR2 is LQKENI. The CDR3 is CASSLGGVYEQYF. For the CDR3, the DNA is TGTGCCAGCAGCCTAGGAGGGGTCTACGAGCAGTACTTC.

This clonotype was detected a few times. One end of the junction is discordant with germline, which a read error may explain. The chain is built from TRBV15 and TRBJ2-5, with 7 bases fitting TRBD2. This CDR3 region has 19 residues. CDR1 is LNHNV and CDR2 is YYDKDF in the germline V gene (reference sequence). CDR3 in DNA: TGTGCCACCAGCAGAGATCGTCTAGCGGACATCAGGCTAGAAGAGACCCGGTACTTC. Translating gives CATSRDRLADIRLEETRYF.

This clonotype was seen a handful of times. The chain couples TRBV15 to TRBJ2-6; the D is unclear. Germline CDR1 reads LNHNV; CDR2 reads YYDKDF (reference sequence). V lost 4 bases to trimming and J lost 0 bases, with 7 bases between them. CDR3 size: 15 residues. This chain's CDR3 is CATSTENSGANVLTF. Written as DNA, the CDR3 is TGTGCCACCAGCACGGAGAACTCTGGGGCCAACGTCCTGACTTTC.

CDR3 sequence (DNA): TGCGCCAGTAACCGGGACAGCCAAGAGACCCAGTACTTC. Protein sequence: CASNRDSQETQYF. The chain recombines TRBV5-1 with TRBJ2-5; 7 bases are a match to TRBD1. The germline CDR1 and CDR2 sequences are SGHRS and YFSETQ. This CDR3 has 13 residues. V dropped 8 bases and J dropped 1; count of bases not matched to a gene: 5.

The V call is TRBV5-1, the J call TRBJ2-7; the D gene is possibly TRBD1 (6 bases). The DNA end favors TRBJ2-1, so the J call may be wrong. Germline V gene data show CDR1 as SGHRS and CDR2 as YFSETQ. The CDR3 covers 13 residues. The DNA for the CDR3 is TGCGCCAGCAGCCGGGACAACCAGAATGAGCAGTTCTTC. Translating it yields CASSRDNQNEQFF.

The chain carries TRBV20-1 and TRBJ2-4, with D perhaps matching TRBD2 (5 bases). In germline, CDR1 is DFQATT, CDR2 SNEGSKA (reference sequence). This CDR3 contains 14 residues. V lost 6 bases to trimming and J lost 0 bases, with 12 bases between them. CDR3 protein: CSAPQTIAKNIQYF. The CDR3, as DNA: TGCAGTGCCCCACAGACTATAGCCAAAAACATTCAGTACTTC.

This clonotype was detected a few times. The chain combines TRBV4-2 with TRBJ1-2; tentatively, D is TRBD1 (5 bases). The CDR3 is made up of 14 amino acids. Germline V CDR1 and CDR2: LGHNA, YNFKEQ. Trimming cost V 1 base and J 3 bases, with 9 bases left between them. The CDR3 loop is CASSQGGRDYGYTF. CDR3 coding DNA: TGTGCCAGCAGCCAAGGGGGCAGAGACTATGGCTACACCTTC.

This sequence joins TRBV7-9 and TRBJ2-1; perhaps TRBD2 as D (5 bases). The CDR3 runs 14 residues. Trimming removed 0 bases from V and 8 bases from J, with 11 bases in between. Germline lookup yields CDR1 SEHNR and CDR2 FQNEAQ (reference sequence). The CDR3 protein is CASSLAGVDHEQFF. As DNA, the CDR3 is TGTGCCAGCAGCTTAGCGGGAGTTGATCATGAGCAGTTCTTC.